The T cell receptor (beta chain) under discussion was sequenced for a study of cytomegalovirus exposure and HLA in healthy donors. Germline V gives CDR1 MNHNS, CDR2 SASEGT. V lost 6 bases, J lost 2 bases, and 14 bases lay in between. The CDR3 contains 14 residues. A multiplex PCR was run with 60 Vbeta primers and 13 Jbeta primers. Original processing methods: An analysis that came later counted tens of millions of unique TCR beta chains, 9 million to 12 million shared. This table comes from immunoSEQ multiplex PCR, and its TCRdb copy is limited to in-frame clones, with some not included. Clone size and V and J calls were adopted from that table, with D and trimming inferred from the DNA. The data show about 94,000 clones, roughly 79% seen once. Comments on this clone: Its specificity is not known.

Overall study findings and caveats: In a later analysis, productive TCRs from donors in an Asian-associated ancestry cluster reportedly carried fewer N-insertions than the cohort mean.

The chain recombines TRBV6-1 with TRBJ2-7; D is perhaps TRBD1 (5 bases). The sample taken for sequencing was PBMCs. The receptor comes from a middle-aged woman in good health and CMV-seronegative. CDR3 DNA: TGTGCCAGCAGCACGACAGCGAACGCCTACGAGCAGTACTTC. This codes for CASSTTANAYEQYF.